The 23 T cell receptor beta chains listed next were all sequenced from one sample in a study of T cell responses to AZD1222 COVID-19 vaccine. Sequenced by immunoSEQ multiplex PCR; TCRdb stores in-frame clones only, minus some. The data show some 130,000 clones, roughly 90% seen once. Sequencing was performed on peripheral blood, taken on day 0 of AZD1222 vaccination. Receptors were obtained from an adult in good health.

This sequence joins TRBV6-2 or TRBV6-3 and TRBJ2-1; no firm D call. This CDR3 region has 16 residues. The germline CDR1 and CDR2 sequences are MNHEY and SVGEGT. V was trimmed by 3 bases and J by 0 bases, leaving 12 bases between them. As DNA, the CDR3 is TGTGCCAGCAGTTATAGAACCGCGAGCTCCTACAATGAGCAGTTCTTC. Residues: CASSYRTASSYNEQFF.

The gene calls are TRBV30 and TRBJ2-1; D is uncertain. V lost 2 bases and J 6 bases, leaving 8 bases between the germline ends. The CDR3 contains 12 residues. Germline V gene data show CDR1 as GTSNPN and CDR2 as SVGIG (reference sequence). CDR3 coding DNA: TGTGCCTGGAGTAGGGTGGGCAATGAGCAGTTCTTC. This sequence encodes CAWSRVGNEQFF.

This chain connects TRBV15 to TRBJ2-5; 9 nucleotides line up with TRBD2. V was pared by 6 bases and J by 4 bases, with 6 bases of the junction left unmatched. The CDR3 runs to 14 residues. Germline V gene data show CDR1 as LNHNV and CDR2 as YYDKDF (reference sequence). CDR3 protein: CATRRAGGRETQYF. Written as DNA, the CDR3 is TGTGCCACCAGGAGGGCGGGAGGGCGAGAGACCCAGTACTTC.

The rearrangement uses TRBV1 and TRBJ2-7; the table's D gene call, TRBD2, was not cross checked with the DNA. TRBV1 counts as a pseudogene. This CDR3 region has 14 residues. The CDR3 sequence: CTSSLTRGENEQYF. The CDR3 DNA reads TGCACCAGCAGCCTAACTCGGGGTGAGAACGAGCAGTACTTC.

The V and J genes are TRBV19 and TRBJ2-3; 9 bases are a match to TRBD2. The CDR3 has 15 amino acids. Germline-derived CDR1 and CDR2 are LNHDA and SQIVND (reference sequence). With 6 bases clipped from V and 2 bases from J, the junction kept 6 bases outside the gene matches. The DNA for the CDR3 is TGTGCCAGTAGAAGACTAGCGGACCTCACAGATACGCAGTATTTT. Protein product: CASRRLADLTDTQYF. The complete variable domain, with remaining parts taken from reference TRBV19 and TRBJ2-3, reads DGGITQSPKYLFRKEGQNVTLSCEQNLNHDAMYWYRQDPGQGLRLIYYSQIVNDFQKGDIAEGYSVSREKKESFPLTVTSAQKNPTAFYLCASRRLADLTDTQYFGPGTRLTVL.

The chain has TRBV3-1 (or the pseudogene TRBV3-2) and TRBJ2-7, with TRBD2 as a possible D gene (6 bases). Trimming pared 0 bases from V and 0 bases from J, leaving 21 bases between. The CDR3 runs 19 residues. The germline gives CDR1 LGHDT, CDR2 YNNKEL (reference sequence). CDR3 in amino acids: CASSQDDLGLAGNSYEQYF. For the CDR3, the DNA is TGTGCCAGCAGCCAAGATGACCTGGGCTTGGCGGGAAACTCCTACGAGCAGTACTTC.

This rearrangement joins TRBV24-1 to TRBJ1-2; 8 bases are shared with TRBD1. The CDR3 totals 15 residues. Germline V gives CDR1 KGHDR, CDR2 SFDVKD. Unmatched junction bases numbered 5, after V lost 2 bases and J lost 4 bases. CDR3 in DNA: TGTGCCACCAGTGATTCGCTGGACAGGGTCTATGGCTACACCTTC. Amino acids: CATSDSLDRVYGYTF.

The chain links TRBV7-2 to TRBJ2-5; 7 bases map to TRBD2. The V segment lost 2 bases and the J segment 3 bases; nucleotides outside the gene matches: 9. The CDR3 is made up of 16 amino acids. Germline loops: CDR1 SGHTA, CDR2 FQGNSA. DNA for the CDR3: TGTGCCAGCAGCTTAATGGCTAGCGGTACAGAAGAGACCCAGTACTTC. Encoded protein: CASSLMASGTEETQYF.

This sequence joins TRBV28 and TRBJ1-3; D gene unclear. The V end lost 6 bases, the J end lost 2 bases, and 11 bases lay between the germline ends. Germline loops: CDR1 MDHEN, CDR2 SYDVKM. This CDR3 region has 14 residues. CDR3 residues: CASSPNYPGNTIYF. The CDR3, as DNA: TGTGCCAGCAGCCCCAATTACCCTGGAAACACCATATATTTT.

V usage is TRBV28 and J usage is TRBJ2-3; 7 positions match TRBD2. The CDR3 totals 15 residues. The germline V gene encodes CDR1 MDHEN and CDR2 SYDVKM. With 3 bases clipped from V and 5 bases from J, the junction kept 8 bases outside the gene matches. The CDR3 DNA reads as TGTGCCAGCAGTTTCGAGGGAGGGCTGGGAGATACGCAGTATTTT. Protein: CASSFEGGLGDTQYF. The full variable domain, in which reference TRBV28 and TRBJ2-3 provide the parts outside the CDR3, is DVKVTQSSRYLVKRTGEKVFLECVQDMDHENMFWYRQDPGLGLRLIYFSYDVKMKEKGDIPEGYSVSREKKERFSLILESASTNQTSMYLCASSFEGGLGDTQYFGPGTRLTVL.

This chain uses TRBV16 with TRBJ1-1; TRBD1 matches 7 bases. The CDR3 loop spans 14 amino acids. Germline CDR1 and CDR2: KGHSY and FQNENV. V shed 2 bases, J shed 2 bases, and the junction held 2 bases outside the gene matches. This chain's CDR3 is CASSQGTANTEAFF. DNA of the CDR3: TGTGCCAGCAGCCAAGGGACAGCTAACACTGAAGCTTTCTTT.

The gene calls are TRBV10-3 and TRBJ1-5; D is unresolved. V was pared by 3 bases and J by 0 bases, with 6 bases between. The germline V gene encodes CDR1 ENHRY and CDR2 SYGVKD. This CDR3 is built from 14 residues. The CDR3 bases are TGTGCCATCAGTGATTCAGGTAGCAATCAGCCCCAGCATTTT. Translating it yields CAISDSGSNQPQHF.

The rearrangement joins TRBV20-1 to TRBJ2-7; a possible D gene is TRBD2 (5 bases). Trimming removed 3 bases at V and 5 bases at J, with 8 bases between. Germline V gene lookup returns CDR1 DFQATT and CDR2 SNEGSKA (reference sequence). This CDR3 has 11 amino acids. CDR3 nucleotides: TGCAGTGCTAGCTCCGGGAACGAGCAGTACTTC. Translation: CSASSGNEQYF.

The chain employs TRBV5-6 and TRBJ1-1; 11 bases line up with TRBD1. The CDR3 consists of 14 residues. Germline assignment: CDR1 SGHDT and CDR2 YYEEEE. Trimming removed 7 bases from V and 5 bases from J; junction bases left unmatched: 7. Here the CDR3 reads CASFGQGARTEAFF. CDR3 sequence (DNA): TGTGCCAGCTTCGGACAGGGGGCTCGTACTGAAGCTTTCTTT.

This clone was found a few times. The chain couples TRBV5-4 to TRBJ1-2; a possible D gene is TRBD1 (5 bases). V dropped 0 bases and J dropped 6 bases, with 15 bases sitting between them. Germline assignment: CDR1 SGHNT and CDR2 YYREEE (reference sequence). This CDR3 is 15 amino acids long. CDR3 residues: CASSLAGREENGYTF. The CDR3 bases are TGTGCCAGCAGCTTGGCAGGGAGGGAGGAGAATGGCTACACCTTC.

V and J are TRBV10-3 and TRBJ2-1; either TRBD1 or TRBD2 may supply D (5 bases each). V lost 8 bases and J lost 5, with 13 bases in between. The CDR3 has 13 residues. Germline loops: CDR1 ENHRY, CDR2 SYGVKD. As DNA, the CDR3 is TGTGCCATCGGTGTTGGGGGAGACAATGAGCAGTTCTTC. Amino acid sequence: CAIGVGGDNEQFF.

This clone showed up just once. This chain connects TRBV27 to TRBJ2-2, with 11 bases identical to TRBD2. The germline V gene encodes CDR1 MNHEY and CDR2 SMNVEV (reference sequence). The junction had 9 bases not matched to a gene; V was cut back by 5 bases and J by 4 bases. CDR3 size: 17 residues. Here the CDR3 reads CASSLFSGRAGTGELFF. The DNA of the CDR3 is TGTGCCAGCAGTCTGTTTAGCGGGAGGGCCGGCACCGGGGAGCTGTTTTTT.

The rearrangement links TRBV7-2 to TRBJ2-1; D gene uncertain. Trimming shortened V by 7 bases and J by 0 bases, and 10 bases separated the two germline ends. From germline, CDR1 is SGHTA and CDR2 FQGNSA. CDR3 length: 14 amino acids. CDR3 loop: CASMAPSSYNEQFF. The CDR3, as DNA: TGTGCCAGCATGGCGCCAAGCTCCTACAATGAGCAGTTCTTC.

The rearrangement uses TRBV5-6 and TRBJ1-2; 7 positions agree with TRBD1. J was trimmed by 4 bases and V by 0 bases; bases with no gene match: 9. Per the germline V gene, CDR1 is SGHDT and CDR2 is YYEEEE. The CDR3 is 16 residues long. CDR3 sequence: CASSLDRGGTAYGYTF. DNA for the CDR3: TGTGCCAGCAGCTTGGACAGGGGAGGTACTGCCTATGGCTACACCTTC.

As DNA, the CDR3 is TGTGCCAGCAGCCGCACAGGGGGGGACACTGAAGCTTTCTTT. Translation: CASSRTGGDTEAFF. This sequence joins TRBV3-1 (or the pseudogene TRBV3-2) and TRBJ1-1, with TRBD1 matching 8 bases. There are 14 residues in the CDR3. CDR1 and CDR2 from the germline V gene are LGHDT and YNNKEL (reference sequence). J gave up 3 bases and V 4 bases, and 4 bases lay outside the gene matches.

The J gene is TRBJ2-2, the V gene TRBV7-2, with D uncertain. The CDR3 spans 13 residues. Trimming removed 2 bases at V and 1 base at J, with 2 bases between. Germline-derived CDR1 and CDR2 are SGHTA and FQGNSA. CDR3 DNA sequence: TGTGCCAGCAGCTTATTGAACACCGGGGAGCTGTTTTTT. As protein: CASSLLNTGELFF. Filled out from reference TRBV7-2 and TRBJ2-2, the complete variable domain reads GAGVSQSPSNKVTEKGKDVELRCDPISGHTALYWYRQSLGQGLEFLIYFQGNSAPDKSGLPSDRFSAERTGGSVSTLTIQRTQQEDSAVYLCASSLLNTGELFFGEGSRLTVL.

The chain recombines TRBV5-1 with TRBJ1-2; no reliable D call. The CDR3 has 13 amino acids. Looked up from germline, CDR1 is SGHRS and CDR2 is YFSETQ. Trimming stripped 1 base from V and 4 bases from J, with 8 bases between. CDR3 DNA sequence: TGCGCCAGCAGCTTGCGCGAAGGCTATGGCTACACCTTC. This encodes CASSLREGYGYTF.

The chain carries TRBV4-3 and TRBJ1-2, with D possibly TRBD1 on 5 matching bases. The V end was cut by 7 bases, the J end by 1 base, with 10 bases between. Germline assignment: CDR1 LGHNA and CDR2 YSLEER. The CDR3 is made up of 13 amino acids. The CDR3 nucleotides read TGCGCCAGCAAGGGACGGAGTAACTATGGCTACACCTTC. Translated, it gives CASKGRSNYGYTF.